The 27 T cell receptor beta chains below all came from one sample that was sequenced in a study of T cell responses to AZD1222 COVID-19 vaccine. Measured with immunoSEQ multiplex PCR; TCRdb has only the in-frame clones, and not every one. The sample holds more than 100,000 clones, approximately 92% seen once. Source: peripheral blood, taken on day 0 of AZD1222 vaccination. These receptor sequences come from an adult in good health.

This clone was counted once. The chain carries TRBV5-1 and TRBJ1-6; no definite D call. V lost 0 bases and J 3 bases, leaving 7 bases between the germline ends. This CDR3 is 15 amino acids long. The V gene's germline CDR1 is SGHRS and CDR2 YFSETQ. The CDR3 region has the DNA TGCGCCAGCAGCTTGGCTGGGGACTATAATTCACCCCTCCACTTT. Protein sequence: CASSLAGDYNSPLHF.

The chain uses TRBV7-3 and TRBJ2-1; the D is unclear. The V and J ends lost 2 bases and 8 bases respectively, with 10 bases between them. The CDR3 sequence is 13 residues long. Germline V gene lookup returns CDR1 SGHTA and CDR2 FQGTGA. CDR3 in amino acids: CASSLAPRDEQFF. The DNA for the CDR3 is TGTGCCAGCAGCTTAGCCCCCCGCGATGAGCAGTTCTTC.

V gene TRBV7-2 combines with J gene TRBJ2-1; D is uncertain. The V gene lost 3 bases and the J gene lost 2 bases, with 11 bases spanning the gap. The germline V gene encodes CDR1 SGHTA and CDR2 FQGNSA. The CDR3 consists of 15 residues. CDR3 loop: CASSLTSRPYNEQFF. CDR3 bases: TGTGCCAGCAGCTTGACCTCCCGTCCCTACAATGAGCAGTTCTTC.

The CDR3 reads CSVDQDEKLFF. Here the CDR3 DNA reads TGCAGCGTTGACCAAGATGAAAAACTGTTTTTT. The gene calls are TRBV29-1 and TRBJ1-4; D remains unclear. Trimming shortened V by 3 bases and J by 6 bases, and 5 bases separated the two germline ends. The CDR3 runs 11 residues. CDR1 SQVTM and CDR2 ANQGSEA come from the germline V gene.

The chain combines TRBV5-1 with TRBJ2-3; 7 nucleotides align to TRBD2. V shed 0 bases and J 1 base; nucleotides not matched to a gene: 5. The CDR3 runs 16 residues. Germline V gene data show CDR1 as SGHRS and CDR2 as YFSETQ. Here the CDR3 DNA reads TGCGCCAGCAGCTTGGAAGGCGGGGGAGGCACAGATACGCAGTATTTT. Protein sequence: CASSLEGGGGTDTQYF.

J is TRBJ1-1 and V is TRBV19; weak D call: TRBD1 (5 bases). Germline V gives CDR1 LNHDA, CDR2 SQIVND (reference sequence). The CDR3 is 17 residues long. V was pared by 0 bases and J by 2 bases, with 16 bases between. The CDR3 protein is CASSIDREGTINTEAFF. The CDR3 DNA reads TGTGCCAGTAGTATAGATCGGGAGGGGACCATTAACACTGAAGCTTTCTTT.

The CDR3 coding sequence is TGTGCCAGCAGCCCTATGGGTTTGACAGGGACCTACGAGCAGTACTTC. Its translation: CASSPMGLTGTYEQYF. This chain connects TRBV28 to TRBJ2-7; 7 bases map to TRBD1. CDR3 length: 16 residues. Germline V gene sequence: CDR1 MDHEN, CDR2 SYDVKM. J gave up 2 bases and V 6 bases, and 13 bases lay outside the gene matches.

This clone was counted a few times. The CDR3 region is CASSPLAGLNTGELFF. CDR3 in DNA: TGTGCCAGCAGCCCTCTAGCGGGCTTGAACACCGGGGAGCTGTTTTTT. The J gene is TRBJ2-2, the V gene TRBV11-2; 8 bases match TRBD2. CDR1 is SGHAT and CDR2 is FQNNGV in the germline V gene. The CDR3 totals 16 residues. Trimming took 5 bases from V and 1 from J; bases not matched to a gene: 6.

The DNA of the CDR3 is TGTGCCAGTAGTATAGATCCCCGGGCAAGTCGGGCAACTAATGAAAAACTGTTTTTT. This translates into CASSIDPRASRATNEKLFF. This chain connects TRBV19 to TRBJ1-4; no clear D gene. V shed 0 bases and J shed 0 bases, with 17 bases lying between them. The V gene's germline CDR1 is LNHDA and CDR2 SQIVND (reference sequence). The CDR3 runs to 19 residues.

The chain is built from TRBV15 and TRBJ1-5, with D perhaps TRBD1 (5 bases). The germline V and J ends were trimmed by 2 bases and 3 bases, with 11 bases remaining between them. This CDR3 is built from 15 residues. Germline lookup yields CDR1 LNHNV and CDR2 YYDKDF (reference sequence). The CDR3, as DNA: TGTGCCACCAGCAGACAGACAGCTTACAATCAGCCCCAGCATTTT. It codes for CATSRQTAYNQPQHF.

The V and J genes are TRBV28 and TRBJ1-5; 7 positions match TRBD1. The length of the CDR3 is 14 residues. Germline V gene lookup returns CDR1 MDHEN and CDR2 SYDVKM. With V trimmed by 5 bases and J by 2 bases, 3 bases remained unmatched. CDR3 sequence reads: CASSRDRGNQPQHF. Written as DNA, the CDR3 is TGTGCCAGCAGTCGGGACAGAGGCAATCAGCCCCAGCATTTT.

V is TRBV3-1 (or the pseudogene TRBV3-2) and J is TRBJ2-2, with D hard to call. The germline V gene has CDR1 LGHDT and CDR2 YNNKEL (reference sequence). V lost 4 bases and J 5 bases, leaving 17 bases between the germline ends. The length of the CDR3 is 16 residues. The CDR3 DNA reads TGTGCCAGCAGCCTCCATGTATCGCCTAAAACCGGGGAGCTGTTTTTT. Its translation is CASSLHVSPKTGELFF.

CDR3 protein: CASSYRTGVSSPLHF. The CDR3 nucleotides read TGTGCCAGCAGTTACCGGACAGGGGTGAGTTCACCCCTCCACTTT. The V and J genes are TRBV6-5 and TRBJ1-6, with TRBD1 matching 9 bases. The CDR3 is 15 amino acids. V lost 2 bases and J lost 9; bases outside the gene matches: 5. Per germline, CDR1 MNHEY and CDR2 SVGAGI.

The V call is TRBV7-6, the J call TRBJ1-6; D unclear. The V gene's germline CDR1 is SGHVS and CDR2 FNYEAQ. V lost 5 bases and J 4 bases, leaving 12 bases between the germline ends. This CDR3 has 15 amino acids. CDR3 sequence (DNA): TGTGCCAGCAGCGGCCGACCGTCGTATAATTCACCCCTCCACTTT. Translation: CASSGRPSYNSPLHF.

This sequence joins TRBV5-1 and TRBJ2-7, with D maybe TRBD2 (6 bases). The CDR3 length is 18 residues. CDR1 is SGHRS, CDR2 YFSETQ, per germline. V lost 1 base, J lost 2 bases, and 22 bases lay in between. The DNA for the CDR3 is TGCGCCAGCAGCTTGTCTCCCCCCGTGCGGGGTTTCACCTACGAGCAGTACTTC. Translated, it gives CASSLSPPVRGFTYEQYF. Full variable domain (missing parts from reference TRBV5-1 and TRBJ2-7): KAGVTQTPRYLIKTRGQQVTLSCSPISGHRSVSWYQQTPGQGLQFLFEYFSETQRNKGNFPGRFSGRQFSNSRSEMNVSTLELGDSALYLCASSLSPPVRGFTYEQYFGPGTRLTVT.

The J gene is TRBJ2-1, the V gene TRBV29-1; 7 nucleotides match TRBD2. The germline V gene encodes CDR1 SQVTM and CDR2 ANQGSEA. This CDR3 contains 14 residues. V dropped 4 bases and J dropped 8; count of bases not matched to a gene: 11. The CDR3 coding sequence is TGCAGCGTTGGCCCCAGCGGGGATAGGGATGAGCAGTTCTTC. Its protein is CSVGPSGDRDEQFF.

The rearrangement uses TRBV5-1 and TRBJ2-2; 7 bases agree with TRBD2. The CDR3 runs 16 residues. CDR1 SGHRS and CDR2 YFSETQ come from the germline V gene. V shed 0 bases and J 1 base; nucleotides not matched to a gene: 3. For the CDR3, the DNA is TGCGCCAGCAGCTTGGCGCTAGCGGAGAACACCGGGGAGCTGTTTTTT. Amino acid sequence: CASSLALAENTGELFF.

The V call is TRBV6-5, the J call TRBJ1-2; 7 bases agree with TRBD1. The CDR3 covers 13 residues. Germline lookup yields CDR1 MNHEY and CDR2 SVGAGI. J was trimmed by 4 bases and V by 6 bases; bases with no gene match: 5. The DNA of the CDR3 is TGTGCCAGCAGAGACAGGGTTGGCTATGGCTACACCTTC. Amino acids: CASRDRVGYGYTF.

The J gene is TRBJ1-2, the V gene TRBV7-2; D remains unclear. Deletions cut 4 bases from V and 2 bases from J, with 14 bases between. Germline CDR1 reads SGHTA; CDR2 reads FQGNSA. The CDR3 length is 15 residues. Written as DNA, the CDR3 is TGTGCCAGCAGCTCCTGGGTGGGAACAAACTATGGCTACACCTTC. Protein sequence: CASSSWVGTNYGYTF. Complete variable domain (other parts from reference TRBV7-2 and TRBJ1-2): GAGVSQSPSNKVTEKGKDVELRCDPISGHTALYWYRQSLGQGLEFLIYFQGNSAPDKSGLPSDRFSAERTGGSVSTLTIQRTQQEDSAVYLCASSSWVGTNYGYTFGSGTRLTVV.

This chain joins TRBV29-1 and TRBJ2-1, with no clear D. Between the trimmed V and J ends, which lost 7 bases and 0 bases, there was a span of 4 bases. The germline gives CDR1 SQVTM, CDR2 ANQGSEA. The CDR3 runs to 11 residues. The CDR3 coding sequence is TGCAGCGGAGTCTCCTACAATGAGCAGTTCTTC. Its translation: CSGVSYNEQFF.

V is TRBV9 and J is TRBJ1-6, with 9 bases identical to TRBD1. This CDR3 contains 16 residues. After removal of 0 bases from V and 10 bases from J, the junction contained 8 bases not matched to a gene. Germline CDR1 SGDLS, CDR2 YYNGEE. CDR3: CASSVGGDRVGSPLHF. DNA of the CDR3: TGTGCCAGCAGCGTAGGTGGGGACAGGGTAGGATCACCCCTCCACTTT.

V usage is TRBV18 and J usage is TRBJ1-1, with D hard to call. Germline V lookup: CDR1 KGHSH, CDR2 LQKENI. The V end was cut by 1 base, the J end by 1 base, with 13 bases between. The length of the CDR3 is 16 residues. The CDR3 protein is CASSPLFPGTNTEAFF. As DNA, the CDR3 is TGTGCCAGCTCACCACTGTTCCCGGGAACGAACACTGAAGCTTTCTTT. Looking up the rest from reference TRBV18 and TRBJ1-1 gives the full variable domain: NAGVMQNPRHLVRRRGQEARLRCSPMKGHSHVYWYRQLPEEGLKFMVYLQKENIIDESGMPKERFSAEFPKEGPSILRIQQVVRGDSAAYFCASSPLFPGTNTEAFFGQGTRLTVV.

This chain's CDR3 is CASSITSGPHWEQYF. In DNA form, the CDR3 reads TGTGCCAGCAGCATAACTAGCGGGCCCCACTGGGAGCAGTACTTC. This chain connects TRBV27 to TRBJ2-7, with 9 bases fitting TRBD2. Looked up from germline, CDR1 is MNHEY and CDR2 is SMNVEV (reference sequence). Unmatched junction bases numbered 13, after V lost 6 bases and J lost 7 bases. CDR3 size: 15 residues.

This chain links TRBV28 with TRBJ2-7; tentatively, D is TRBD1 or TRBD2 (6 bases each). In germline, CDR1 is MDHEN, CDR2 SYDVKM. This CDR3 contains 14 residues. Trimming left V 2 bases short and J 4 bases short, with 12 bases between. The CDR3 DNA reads TGTGCCAGCAGTTTACGAGGGGGGCTGTACGAGCAGTACTTC. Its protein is CASSLRGGLYEQYF. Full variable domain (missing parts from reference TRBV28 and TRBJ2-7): DVKVTQSSRYLVKRTGEKVFLECVQDMDHENMFWYRQDPGLGLRLIYFSYDVKMKEKGDIPEGYSVSREKKERFSLILESASTNQTSMYLCASSLRGGLYEQYFGPGTRLTVT.

CDR3 region: CASSSRQGTPLHF. CDR3 sequence (DNA): TGTGCCAGCAGTTCTCGACAGGGGACACCCCTCCACTTT. The gene calls are TRBV12-3 or TRBV12-4 and TRBJ1-6; 8 nucleotides align to TRBD1. The CDR3 covers 13 residues. V was clipped by 4 bases and J by 11 bases; unmatched bases: 4.

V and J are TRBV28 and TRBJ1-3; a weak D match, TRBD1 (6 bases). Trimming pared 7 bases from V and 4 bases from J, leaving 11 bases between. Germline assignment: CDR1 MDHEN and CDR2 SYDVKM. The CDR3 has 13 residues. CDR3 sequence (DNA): TGTGCCAGCAACTCAGGGGTAGGAAACACCATATATTTT. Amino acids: CASNSGVGNTIYF.

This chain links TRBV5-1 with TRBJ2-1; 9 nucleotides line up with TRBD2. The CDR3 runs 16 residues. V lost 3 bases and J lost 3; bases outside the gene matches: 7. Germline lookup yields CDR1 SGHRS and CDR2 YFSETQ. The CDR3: CASSSLGAGGYNEQFF. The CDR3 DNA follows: TGCGCCAGCAGCTCCCTTGGAGCGGGAGGCTACAATGAGCAGTTCTTC.